A selection of T cell receptor beta chains follows, all from one sample in a study of regulatory dendritic cells for organ transplantation. Measured with immunoSEQ multiplex PCR; TCRdb has only the in-frame clones, and not every one. The data contain 20,000 or so clones, 65% to 90% of them seen just once; the ten biggest clones take up approximately 0.25%. These receptors have no identified antigens. The sample taken for sequencing was naive CD4+ T cells from blood cultured with dendritic cells. These receptors were obtained from a human donor in good health. CDR3s include the opening cysteine and the closing phenylalanine or tryptophan. The D gene is left open where the match is weak.

>.|TRBJ2-1|TRBV15
TGTGCCACCAGCAGAGTCGGAACCTCCCGCAATGAGCAGTTCTTC
CATSRVGTSRNEQFF
>.|TRBJ2-2|TRBV28
TGTGCCAGCAGTTTTCACAATAGCGATTCCGGGGAGCTGTTTTTT
CASSFHNSDSGELFF
>.|TRBJ2-5|TRBV4-3
TGCGCCAGAACTCAAGAGACCCAGTACTTC
CARTQETQYF
>TRBD1|TRBJ1-5|TRBV9
TGTGCCAGCAGCGCGCAGGGGGCATGGAATCAGCCCCAGCATTTT
CASSAQGAWNQPQHF
>.|TRBJ2-5|TRBV6-6
TGTGCCAGCAGTTACTCGACAGTGGGCGGGGAGACCCAGTACTTC
CASSYSTVGGETQYF
>.|TRBJ2-7|TRBV6-1
TGTGCCAGCAGACAGCCTCCCTACGAGCAGTACTTC
CASRQPPYEQYF
>.|TRBJ2-7|TRBV29-1
TGCAGCGTGAGCCGGGACTTAAACTACGAGCAGTACTTC
CSVSRDLNYEQYF
>.|TRBJ2-7|TRBV9
TGTGCCAGCAGCGTAGGCGGTGCGAATTACGAGCAGTACTTC
CASSVGGANYEQYF
>.|TRBJ2-2|TRBV19
TGTGCCAGTTTAACAGGGAACACCGGGGAGCTGTTTTTT
CASLTGNTGELFF
>TRBD2|TRBJ2-1|TRBV7-2
TGTGCCAGCAACCTAGCGGGACTCAATGAGCAGTTCTTC
CASNLAGLNEQFF
>.|TRBJ2-1|TRBV5-4
TGTGCCAGCAGTCGAGAGATGAGCTCCTACAATGAGCAGTTCTTC
CASSREMSSYNEQFF